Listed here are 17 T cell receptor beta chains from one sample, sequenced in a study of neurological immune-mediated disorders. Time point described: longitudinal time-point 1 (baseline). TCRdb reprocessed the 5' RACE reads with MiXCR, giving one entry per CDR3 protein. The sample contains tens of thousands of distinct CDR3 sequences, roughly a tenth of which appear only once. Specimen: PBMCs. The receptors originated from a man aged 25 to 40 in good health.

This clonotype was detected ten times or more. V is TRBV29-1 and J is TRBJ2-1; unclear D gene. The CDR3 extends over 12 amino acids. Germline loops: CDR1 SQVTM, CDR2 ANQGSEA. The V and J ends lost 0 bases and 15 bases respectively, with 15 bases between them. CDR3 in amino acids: CSVEDSLVYRFF. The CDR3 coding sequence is TGCAGCGTTGAAGATTCGTTGGTGTACCGGTTCTTC.

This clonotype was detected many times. The CDR3 region has the DNA TGTGCCAGCAGCTTAGCGGTCCCGGGAGGAGAGACCCAGTACTTC. Amino acids: CASSLAVPGGETQYF. The V gene is TRBV7-2, the J gene TRBJ2-5; 7 nucleotides line up with TRBD2. CDR1 and CDR2 from the germline V gene are SGHTA and FQGNSA. Germline trimming cut 0 bases from V and 4 bases from J; bases unmatched to any gene: 5. The CDR3 sequence is 15 residues long.

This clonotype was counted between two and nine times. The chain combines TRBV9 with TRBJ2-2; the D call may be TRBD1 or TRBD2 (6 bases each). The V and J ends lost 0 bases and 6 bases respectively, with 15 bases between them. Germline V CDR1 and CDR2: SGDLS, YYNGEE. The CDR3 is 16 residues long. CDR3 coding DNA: TGTGCCAGCAGCGTAGAGGGGGGACTCACGGCCGGGGAGCTGTTTTTT. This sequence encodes CASSVEGGLTAGELFF.

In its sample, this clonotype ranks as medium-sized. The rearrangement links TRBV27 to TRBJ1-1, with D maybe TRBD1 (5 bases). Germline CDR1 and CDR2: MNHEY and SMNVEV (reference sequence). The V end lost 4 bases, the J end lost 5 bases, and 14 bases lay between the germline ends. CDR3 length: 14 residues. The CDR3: CASSWGGVDTEAFF. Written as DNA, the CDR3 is TGTGCCAGCAGTTGGGGAGGGGTTGATACTGAAGCTTTCTTT.

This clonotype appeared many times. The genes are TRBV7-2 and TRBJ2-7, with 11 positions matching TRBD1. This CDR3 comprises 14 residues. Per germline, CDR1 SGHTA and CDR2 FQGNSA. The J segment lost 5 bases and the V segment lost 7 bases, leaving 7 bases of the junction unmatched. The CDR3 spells CASTRTGGFDEQYF. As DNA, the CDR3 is TGTGCCAGCACCAGGACAGGGGGCTTCGACGAGCAGTACTTC.

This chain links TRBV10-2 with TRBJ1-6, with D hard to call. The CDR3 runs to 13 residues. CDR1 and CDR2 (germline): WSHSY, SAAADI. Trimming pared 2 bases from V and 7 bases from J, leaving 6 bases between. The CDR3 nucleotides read TGCGCCAGCAGTGAGGGCGGGAATTCACCCCTCCACTTT. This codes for CASSEGGNSPLHF.

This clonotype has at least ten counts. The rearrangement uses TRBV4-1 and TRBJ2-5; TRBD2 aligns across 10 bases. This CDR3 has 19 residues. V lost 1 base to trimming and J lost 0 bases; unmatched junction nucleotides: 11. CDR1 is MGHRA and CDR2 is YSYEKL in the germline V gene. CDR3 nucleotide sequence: TGCGCCAGCAGCCAAGCCCGACTAGCGGGTACAATGCACCAAGAGACCCAGTACTTC. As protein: CASSQARLAGTMHQETQYF.

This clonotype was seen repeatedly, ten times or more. In DNA, the CDR3 is TGTGCCAGCAGTTTTAGATGGCTGGGTGAGCAGTTCTTC. This encodes CASSFRWLGEQFF. J is TRBJ2-1 and V is TRBV12-3 or TRBV12-4, with D unclear. This CDR3 has 13 amino acids. The V and J ends lost 3 bases and 9 bases respectively, with 12 bases between them.

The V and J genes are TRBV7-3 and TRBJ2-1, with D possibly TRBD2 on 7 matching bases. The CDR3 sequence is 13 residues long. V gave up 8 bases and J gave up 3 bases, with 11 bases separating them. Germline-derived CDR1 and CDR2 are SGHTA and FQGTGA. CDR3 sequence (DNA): TGTGCCAGCGGACTAGGGGGCTACAATGAGCAGTTCTTC. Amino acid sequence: CASGLGGYNEQFF.

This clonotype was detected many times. The CDR3 loop reads CATSREWRGGNEKLFF. The CDR3 DNA reads TGTGCCACCAGCAGAGAGTGGAGGGGTGGAAATGAAAAACTGTTTTTT. The chain couples TRBV15 to TRBJ1-4; D perhaps matches TRBD1 (5 bases). The germline V gene encodes CDR1 LNHNV and CDR2 YYDKDF (reference sequence). This CDR3 has 16 residues. The V end lost 0 bases, the J end lost 5 bases, and 13 bases lay between the germline ends.

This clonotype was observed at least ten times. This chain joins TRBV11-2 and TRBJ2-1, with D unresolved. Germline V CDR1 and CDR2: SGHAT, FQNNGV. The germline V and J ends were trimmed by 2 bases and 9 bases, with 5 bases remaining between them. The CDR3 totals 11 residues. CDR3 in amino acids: CASSLSGEQFF. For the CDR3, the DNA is TGTGCCAGCAGCTTATCGGGTGAGCAGTTCTTC.

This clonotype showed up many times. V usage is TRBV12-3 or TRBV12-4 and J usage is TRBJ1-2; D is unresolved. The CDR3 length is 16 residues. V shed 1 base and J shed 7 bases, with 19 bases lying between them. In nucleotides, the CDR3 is TGTGCCAGCAGTTTAGGAGTAGGGCCGCTTGAAGGTGGCTACACCTTC. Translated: CASSLGVGPLEGGYTF.

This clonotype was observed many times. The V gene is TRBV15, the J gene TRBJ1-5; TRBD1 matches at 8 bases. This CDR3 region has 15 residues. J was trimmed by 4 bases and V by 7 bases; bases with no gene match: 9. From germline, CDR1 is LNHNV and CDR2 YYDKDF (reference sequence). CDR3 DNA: TGTGCCACCACCCCAGGACAGGGCCTAAATCAGCCCCAGCATTTT. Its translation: CATTPGQGLNQPQHF.

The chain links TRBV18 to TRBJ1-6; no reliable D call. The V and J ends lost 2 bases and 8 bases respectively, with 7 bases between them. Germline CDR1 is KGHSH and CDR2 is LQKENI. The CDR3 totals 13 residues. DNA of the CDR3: TGTGCCAGCTCACCAACCCCCGATTCACCCCTCCACTTT. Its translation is CASSPTPDSPLHF. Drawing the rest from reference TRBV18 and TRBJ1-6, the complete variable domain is NAGVMQNPRHLVRRRGQEARLRCSPMKGHSHVYWYRQLPEEGLKFMVYLQKENIIDESGMPKERFSAEFPKEGPSILRIQQVVRGDSAAYFCASSPTPDSPLHFGNGTRLTVT.

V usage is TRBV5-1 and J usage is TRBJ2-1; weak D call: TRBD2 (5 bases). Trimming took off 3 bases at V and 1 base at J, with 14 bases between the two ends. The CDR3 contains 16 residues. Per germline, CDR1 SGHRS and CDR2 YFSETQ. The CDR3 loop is CASSSERGGSYNEQFF. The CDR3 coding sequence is TGCGCCAGCAGCTCCGAACGTGGCGGGTCCTACAATGAGCAGTTCTTC.

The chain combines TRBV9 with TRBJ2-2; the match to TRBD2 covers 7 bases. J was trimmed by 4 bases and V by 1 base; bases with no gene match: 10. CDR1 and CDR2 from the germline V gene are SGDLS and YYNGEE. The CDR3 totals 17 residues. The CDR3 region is CASSVNNGRLGTGELFF. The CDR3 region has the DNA TGTGCCAGCAGCGTAAACAACGGGAGGTTGGGCACCGGGGAGCTGTTTTTT. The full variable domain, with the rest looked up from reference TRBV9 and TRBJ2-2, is DSGVTQTPKHLITATGQRVTLRCSPRSGDLSVYWYQQSLDQGLQFLIQYYNGEERAKGNILERFSAQQFPDLHSELNLSSLELGDSALYFCASSVNNGRLGTGELFFGEGSRLTVL.

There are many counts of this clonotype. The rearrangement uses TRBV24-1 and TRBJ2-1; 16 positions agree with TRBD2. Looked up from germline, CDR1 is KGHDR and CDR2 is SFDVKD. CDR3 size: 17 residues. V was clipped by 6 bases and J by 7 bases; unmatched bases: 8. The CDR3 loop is CATSHTLGLAGGNEQFF. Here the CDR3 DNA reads TGTGCCACCAGTCACACCCTGGGACTAGCGGGAGGGAATGAGCAGTTCTTC.